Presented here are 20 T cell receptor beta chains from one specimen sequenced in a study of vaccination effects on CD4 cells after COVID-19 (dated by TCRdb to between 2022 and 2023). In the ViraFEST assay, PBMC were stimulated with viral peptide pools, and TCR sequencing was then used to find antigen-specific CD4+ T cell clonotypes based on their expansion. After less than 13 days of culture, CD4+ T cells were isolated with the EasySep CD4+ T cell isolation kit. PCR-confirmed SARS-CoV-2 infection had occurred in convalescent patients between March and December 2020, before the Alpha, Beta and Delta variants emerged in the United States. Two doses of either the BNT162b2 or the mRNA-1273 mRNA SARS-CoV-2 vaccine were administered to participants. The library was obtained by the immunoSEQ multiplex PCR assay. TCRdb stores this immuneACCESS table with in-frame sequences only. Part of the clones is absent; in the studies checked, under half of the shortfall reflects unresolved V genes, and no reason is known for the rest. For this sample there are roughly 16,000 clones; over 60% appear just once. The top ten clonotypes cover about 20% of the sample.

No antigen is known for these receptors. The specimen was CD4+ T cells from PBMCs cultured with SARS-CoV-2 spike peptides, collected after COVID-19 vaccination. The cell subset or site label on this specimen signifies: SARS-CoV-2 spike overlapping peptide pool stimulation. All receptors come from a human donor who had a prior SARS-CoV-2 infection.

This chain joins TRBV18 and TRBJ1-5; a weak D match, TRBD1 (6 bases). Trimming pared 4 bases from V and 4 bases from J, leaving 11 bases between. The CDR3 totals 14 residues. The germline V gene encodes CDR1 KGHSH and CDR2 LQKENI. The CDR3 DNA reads TGTGCCAGCTCACTAGACAGGAGGAATCAGCCCCAGCATTTT. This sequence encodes CASSLDRRNQPQHF.

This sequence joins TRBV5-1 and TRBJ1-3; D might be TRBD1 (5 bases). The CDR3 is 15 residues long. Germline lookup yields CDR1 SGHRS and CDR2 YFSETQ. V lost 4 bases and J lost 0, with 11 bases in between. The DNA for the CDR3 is TGCGCCAGCAGCGGGGACGGCAGCTCTGGAAACACCATATATTTT. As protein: CASSGDGSSGNTIYF.

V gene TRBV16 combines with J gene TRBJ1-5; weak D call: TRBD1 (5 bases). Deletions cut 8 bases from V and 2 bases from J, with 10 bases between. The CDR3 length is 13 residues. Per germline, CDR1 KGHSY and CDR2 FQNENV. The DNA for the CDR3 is TGTGCCAGCCGACAGCGGGGCAATCAGCCCCAGCATTTT. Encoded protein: CASRQRGNQPQHF.

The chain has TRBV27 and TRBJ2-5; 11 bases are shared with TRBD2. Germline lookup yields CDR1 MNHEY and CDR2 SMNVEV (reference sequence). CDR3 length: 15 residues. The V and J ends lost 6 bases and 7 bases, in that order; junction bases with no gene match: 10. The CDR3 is CASRKLAGVFGTQYF. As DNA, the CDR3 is TGTGCCAGCAGAAAACTAGCGGGAGTCTTCGGGACCCAGTACTTC.

The CDR3 region is CASSLRPRTNTEAFF. The CDR3 DNA is TGTGCCAGCAGCTTGAGACCGAGAACAAACACTGAAGCTTTCTTT. The chain recombines TRBV7-2 with TRBJ1-1; D not resolved. V shed 3 bases and J shed 2 bases, with 13 bases lying between them. Germline CDR1 reads SGHTA; CDR2 reads FQGNSA. The CDR3 totals 15 residues.

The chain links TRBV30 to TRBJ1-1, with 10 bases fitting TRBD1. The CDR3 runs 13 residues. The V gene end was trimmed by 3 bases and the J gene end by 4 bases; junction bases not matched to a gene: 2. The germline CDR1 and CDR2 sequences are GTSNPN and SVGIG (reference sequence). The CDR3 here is CAWSRDRGTEAFF. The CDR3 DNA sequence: TGTGCCTGGAGCCGGGACAGGGGCACTGAAGCTTTCTTT.

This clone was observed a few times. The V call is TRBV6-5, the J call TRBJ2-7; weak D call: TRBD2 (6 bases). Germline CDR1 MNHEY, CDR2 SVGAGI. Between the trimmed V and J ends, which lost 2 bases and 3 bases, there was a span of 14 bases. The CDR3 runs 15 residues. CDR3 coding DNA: TGTGCCAGCAGTTACGGGGGGACGGACAACTACGAGCAGTACTTC. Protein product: CASSYGGTDNYEQYF.

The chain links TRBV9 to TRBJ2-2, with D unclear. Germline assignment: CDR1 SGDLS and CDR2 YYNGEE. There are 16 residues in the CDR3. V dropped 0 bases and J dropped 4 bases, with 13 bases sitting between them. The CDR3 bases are TGTGCCAGCAGCGTAGTCGAGACCCTGGGCACCGGGGAGCTGTTTTTT. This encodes CASSVVETLGTGELFF.

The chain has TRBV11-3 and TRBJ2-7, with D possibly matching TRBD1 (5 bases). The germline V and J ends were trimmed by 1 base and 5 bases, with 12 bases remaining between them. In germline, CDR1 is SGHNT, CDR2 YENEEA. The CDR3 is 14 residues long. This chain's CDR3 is CASSLVGVINEQYF. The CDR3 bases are TGTGCCAGCAGCTTAGTAGGGGTCATTAACGAGCAGTACTTC.

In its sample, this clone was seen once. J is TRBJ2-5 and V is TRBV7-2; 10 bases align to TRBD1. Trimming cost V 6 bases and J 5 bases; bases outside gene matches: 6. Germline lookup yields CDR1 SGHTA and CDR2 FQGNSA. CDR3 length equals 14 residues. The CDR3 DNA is TGTGCCAGCAGGGCCGGGACAGGGGATGAGACCCAGTACTTC. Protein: CASRAGTGDETQYF.

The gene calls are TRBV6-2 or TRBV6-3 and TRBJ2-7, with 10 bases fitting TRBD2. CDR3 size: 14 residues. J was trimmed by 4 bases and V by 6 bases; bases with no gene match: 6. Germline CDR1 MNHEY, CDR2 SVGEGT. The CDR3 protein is CASRPSGSVYEQYF. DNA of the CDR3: TGTGCCAGCAGACCTAGCGGGAGTGTGTACGAGCAGTACTTC.

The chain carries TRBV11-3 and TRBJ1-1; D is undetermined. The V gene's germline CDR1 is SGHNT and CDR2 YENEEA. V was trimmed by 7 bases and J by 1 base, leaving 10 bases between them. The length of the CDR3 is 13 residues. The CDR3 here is CASTTGENTEAFF. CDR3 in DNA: TGTGCCAGCACTACCGGGGAGAACACTGAAGCTTTCTTT.

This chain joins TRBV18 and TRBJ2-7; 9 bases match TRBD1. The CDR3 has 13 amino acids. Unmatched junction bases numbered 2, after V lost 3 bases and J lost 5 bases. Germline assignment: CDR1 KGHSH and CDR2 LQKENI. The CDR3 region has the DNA TGTGCCAGCTCACCCGGGACAGGGAACGAGCAGTACTTC. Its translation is CASSPGTGNEQYF.

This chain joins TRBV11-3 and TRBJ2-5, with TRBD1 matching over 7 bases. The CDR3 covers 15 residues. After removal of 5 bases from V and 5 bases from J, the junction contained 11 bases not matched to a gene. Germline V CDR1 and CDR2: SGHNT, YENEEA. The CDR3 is CASSPRLGGEETQYF. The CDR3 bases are TGTGCCAGCAGCCCCCGATTAGGGGGCGAGGAGACCCAGTACTTC.

The CDR3 bases are TGTGCCAGCAGTCGTCATGGGACAGACGGAAACTATGGCTACACCTTC. It codes for CASSRHGTDGNYGYTF. The V and J genes are TRBV3-1 (or the pseudogene TRBV3-2) and TRBJ1-2, with TRBD1 matching over 7 bases. Germline assignment: CDR1 LGHDT and CDR2 YNNKEL (reference sequence). The CDR3 is made up of 16 amino acids. Losses at the gene ends were 6 bases for V and 2 bases for J; bases not matched to a gene: 12.

CDR3 bases: TGTGCCAGCAGGACCCGGGACAGGAGGAACACCGGGGAGCTGTTTTTT. The encoded protein is CASRTRDRRNTGELFF. The chain carries TRBV2 and TRBJ2-2, with 8 bases fitting TRBD1. From germline, CDR1 is SNHLY and CDR2 FYNNEI. The CDR3 extends over 16 amino acids. J lost 1 base, V lost 6 bases, and 7 bases had no gene match.

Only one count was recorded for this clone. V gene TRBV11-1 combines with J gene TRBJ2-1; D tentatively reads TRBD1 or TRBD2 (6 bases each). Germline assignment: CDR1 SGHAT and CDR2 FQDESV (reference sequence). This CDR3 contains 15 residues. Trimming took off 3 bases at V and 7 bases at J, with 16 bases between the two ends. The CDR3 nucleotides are TGTGCCAGCAGCTTCCCCGGGGGCCTTGTGAATGAGCAGTTCTTC. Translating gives CASSFPGGLVNEQFF.

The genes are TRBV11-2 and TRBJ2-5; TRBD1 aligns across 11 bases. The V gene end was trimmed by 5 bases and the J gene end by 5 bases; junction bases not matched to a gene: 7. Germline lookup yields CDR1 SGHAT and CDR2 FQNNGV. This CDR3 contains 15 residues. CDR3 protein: CASSRGQGAGETQYF. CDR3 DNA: TGTGCCAGCAGCCGTGGACAGGGGGCCGGGGAGACCCAGTACTTC.

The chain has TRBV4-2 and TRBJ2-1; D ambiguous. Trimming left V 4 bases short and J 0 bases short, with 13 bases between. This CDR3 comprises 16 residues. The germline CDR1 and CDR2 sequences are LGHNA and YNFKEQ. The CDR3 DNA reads TGTGCCAGCAGCCTAGCAAAGACCCGCTCCTACAATGAGCAGTTCTTC. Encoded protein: CASSLAKTRSYNEQFF.

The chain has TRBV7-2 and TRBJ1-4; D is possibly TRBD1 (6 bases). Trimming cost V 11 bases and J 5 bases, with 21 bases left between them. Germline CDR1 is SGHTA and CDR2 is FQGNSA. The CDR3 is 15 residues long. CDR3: CALLWRGRLNEKLFF. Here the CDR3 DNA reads TGTGCCCTCCTCTGGCGGGGGCGGCTAAATGAAAAACTGTTTTTT.